This TCR beta chain was captured by sequencing in a study of regulatory T cells in long-lasting Graves disease. Study results and caveats: Persistent cases favored TRBV28, TRBJ1-2 and TRBJ2-5. The study found persistent patients shared more public clonotypes (2,741) than new patients (just over 950).

This CDR3 has 15 amino acids. Germline loops: CDR1 SGHTA, CDR2 FQGNSA. This clonotype was observed a few times. Its antigen is still unknown. A junction boundary mismatches the germline segment, possibly from a read error. The TCR beta library used iRepertoire HTBI primers with Arm-PCR amplification of CDR3. TCRdb processed the multiplex PCR reads anew with MiXCR; each CDR3 protein has one entry. The sample shows about 430,000 distinct CDR3 sequences, 15% of them seen only once. As for time point: newly diagnosed GD, antithyroid drugs for less than 3 months. Scientists built the TCR library using RNA that was extracted from PBMCs. These records were also assigned to another study, of T cells in Graves' hyperthyroidism and ophthalmopathy. As that study records: Ophthalmopathy was model-predicted a median around seven months pre-onset.

The sample in question was peripheral blood mononuclear cells (PBMCs), obtained at new diagnosis, from a patient treated with antithyroid drugs. The receptor was derived from a woman aged 35 to 49 with Graves disease. The chain joins TRBV7-2 to TRBJ2-7, with a weak D call TRBD1 (6 bases). The CDR3 spells CASSERRITGYGQYF. The CDR3 region has the DNA TGTGCCAGCAGCGAAAGGAGAATTACAGGGTACGGGCAGTACTTC.